This T cell receptor (beta chain) was profiled in a study of shared clonotypes between healthy human individuals. Study-wide background: Three plates were used per donor for CD4 naive, three for CD4 memory, two for CD8 naive and one for CD8 memory.

This table comes from immunoSEQ multiplex PCR, and its TCRdb copy is limited to in-frame clones, with some not included. The sample lists about 2 million clones; about 94% were seen once. Comments on this clone: Its specificity is unknown. The same CDR3 also results from other DNA sequences found in this sample.

CD8 cells regarded as naive lacked CD45RO, were positively chosen for CCR7, and omitted terminally differentiated effector memory CD45RA+ cells. Recent acute infections and vaccinations were absent in the healthy HIV-negative adult donors. The CDR3 is 14 residues long. V was clipped by 2 bases and J by 0 bases, with 7 bases between them. CDR1 is MDHEN and CDR2 is SYDVKM in the germline V gene. Regarding the study as a whole: It was only blood that was sampled, and tissue repertoires likely differ.

Material: naive CD8+ T cells sorted from blood. This receptor was obtained from a man younger than 30 in good health. The rearrangement uses TRBV28 and TRBJ1-1, with D hard to call. The CDR3, as DNA: TGTGCCAGCAGTTTAACCGACATGAACACTGAAGCTTTCTTT. Translated: CASSLTDMNTEAFF. Full variable domain (outside the CDR3, taken from reference TRBV28 and TRBJ1-1): DVKVTQSSRYLVKRTGEKVFLECVQDMDHENMFWYRQDPGLGLRLIYFSYDVKMKEKGDIPEGYSVSREKKERFSLILESASTNQTSMYLCASSLTDMNTEAFFGQGTRLTVV.